Listed below are T cell receptor beta chains from one sample, sequenced in a study of blood T cells in healthy people across ages. TCRdb reanalysed the 5' RACE reads using MiXCR and keeps one entry per CDR3 protein. The sample lists fewer than 950,000 distinct CDR3 sequences, about 55% occurring once. Sequencing input: blood. These receptor sequences come from a man aged 80 or over in good health. The CDR3 runs from the conserved cysteine through the conserved F or W. A D gene is named only where the DNA matches it firmly. Some rows have no size entry. The others give once, few or many, or a class for an expanded clone.

>few|.|TRBJ1-6|TRBV6-6
TGTGCCAGCAGTTCCACTGGACAGAGGGATTCACCCCTCCACTTT
CASSSTGQRDSPLHF
>.|TRBD1|TRBJ1-6|TRBV30
TGTGCCTGTAGGGGGACAGGAAATAATTCACCCCTCCACTTT
CACRGTGNNSPLHF
>.|.|TRBJ1-4|TRBV10-3
TGTGCCATCAGCCGAGCGGGGGATGGAGAAAAACTGTTTTTT
CAISRAGDGEKLFF
>few|TRBD2|TRBJ2-7|TRBV10-3
TGTGCCATCACCGACCCGGAGCTAGCGGTCTCCTACGAGCAGTACTTC
CAITDPELAVSYEQYF
>.|TRBD1|TRBJ2-3|TRBV5-1
TGCGCCAGCAGCCAAGGGGGCAGCGCAGATACGCAGTATTTT
CASSQGGSADTQYF
>.|TRBD1|TRBJ2-7|TRBV4-1
TGCGCCAGCAGCCGAGACAGGGGGCAATCCTACGAGCAGTACTTC
CASSRDRGQSYEQYF
>few|.|TRBJ2-7|TRBV10-3
TGTGCCATCAAGGGGGACCTGAACTACGAGCAGTACTTC
CAIKGDLNYEQYF
>few|.|TRBJ2-5|TRBV18
TGTGCCAGCTCACCCCGACAGGTACAAGAGACCCAGTACTTC
CASSPRQVQETQYF
>.|.|TRBJ1-2|TRBV27
TGTGCCAGCAGTTTATCGATCCCTGGCAGGCACTATGGCTACACCTTC
CASSLSIPGRHYGYTF
>few|TRBD2|TRBJ2-7|TRBV7-6
TGTGCCAGCAGCTTAAGGCCTAATCCCTTTAGCGGGAGCGACGAGCAGTACTTC
CASSLRPNPFSGSDEQYF
>.|TRBD1|TRBJ2-7|TRBV7-3
TGTGCCAGCAGCCCGACCGGGACAGGGCCGACCTACGAGCAGTACTTC
CASSPTGTGPTYEQYF
>.|.|TRBJ2-1|TRBV6-4
TGTGCCAGCAGTGCCAGGGCGGAGATCTACAATGAGCAGTTCTTC
CASSARAEIYNEQFF
>.|.|TRBJ1-4|TRBV21-1
TGTGCCAGCAGCAAAATCAGGGACTTTGGAAAACTGTTTTTT
CASSKIRDFGKLFF
>.|.|TRBJ2-7|TRBV6-6
TGTGCCAGCAGTCTGACGGGGGACAAAAACGGCGAGCAGTACTTC
CASSLTGDKNGEQYF
>few|TRBD2|TRBJ2-7|TRBV27
TGTGCCAGCAGTTTATCTAGCGGGAGATTATACGAGCAGTACTTC
CASSLSSGRLYEQYF
>few|.|TRBJ1-5|TRBV24-1
TGTGCCACCAGTGATGTGACCGGTAATCAGCCCCAGCATTTT
CATSDVTGNQPQHF
>.|.|TRBJ1-3|TRBV9
TGTGCCAGCAGCTTCCCCCGGGTGGCTGGAAACACCATATATTTT
CASSFPRVAGNTIYF
>.|TRBD1|TRBJ2-5|TRBV6-5
TGTGCCAGTCGACAGGGGCAATTGGGGGAGCAGTACTTC
CASRQGQLGEQYF